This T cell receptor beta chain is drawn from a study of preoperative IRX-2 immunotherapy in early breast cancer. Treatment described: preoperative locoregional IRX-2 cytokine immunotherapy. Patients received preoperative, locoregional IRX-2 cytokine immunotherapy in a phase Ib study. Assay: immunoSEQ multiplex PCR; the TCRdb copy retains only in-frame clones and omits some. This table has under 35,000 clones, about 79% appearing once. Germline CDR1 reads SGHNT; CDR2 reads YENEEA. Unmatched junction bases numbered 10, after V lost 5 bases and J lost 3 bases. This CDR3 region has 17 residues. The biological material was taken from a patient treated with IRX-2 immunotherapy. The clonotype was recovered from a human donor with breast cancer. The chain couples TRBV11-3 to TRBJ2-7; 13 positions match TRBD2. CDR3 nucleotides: TGTGCCAGCAGCCGTCCCGGGACTAGCGGGGCGGGCTACGAGCAGTACTTC. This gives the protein CASSRPGTSGAGYEQYF.